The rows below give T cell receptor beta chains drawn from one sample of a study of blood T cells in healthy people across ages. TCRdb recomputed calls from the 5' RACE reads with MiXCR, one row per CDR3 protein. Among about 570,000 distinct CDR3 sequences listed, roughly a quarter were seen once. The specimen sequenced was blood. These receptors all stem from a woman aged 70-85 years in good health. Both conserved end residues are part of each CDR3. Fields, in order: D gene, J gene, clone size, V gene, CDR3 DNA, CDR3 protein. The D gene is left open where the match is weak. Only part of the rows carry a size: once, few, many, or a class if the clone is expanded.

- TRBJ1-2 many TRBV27 TGTGCCAGCAGCTCGGGACAAAGGGGAGGAGATGGCTACACCTTC CASSSGQRGGDGYTF
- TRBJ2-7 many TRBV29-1 TGCAGCGGACACGAGGAGCAGTACTTC CSGHEEQYF
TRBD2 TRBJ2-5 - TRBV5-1 TGCGCCAGCAGCCAACTAGCGGTAAAAGGGGAGACCCAGTACTTC CASSQLAVKGETQYF
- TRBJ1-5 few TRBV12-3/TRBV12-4 TGTGCCAGCAGTTTTGGGGCAGGGACCGATCAGCCCCAGCATTTT CASSFGAGTDQPQHF
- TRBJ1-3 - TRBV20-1 TGCAGTGCTAGAGCCCGACAGGTGAACTCTGGAAACACCATATATTTT CSARARQVNSGNTIYF
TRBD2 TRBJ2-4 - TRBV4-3 TGCGCCAGCAGCCAAGAGACTAGCGGGGGGTACATTCAGTACTTC CASSQETSGGYIQYF
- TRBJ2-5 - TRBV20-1 TGCAGTGCGCCAGAGGTAAATCAAGAGACCCAGTACTTC CSAPEVNQETQYF
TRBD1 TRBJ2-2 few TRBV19 TGTGCCAGTAGTATTCCGGGACAGGGTAGTTCCGGGGAGCTGTTTTTT CASSIPGQGSSGELFF
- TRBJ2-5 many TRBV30 TGTGCCTGGGCGACAGATATCCAAGAGACCCAGTACTTC CAWATDIQETQYF
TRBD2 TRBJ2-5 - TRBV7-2 TGTGCCAGCAGCTTAAGGGGTTTAGCGGGGACCCAAGAGACCCAGTACTTC CASSLRGLAGTQETQYF
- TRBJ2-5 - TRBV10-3 TGTGCCATCAGTGCCAGGGACAAAGAGACCCAGTACTTC CAISARDKETQYF
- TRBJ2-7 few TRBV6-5 TGTGCCAGCAGCCCCGGGGGAGTGGGATCCTACGAGCAGTACTTC CASSPGGVGSYEQYF
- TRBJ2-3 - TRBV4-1 TGCGCCAGCAGCCAAGAATCCGCAGGGTCAGATACGCAGTATTTT CASSQESAGSDTQYF
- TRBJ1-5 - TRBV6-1 TGTGCCGGCGGGGGGGGGCGCGTTTCCAGCAATCAGCCCCAGCATTTT CAGGGGRVSSNQPQHF
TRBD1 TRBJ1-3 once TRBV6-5 TGTGCCAGCAGTGATAGACAGGGCTCTGGAAACACCATATATTTT CASSDRQGSGNTIYF
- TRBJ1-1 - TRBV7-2 TGTACCAGCAGCTCATCCCCGGGCACTGAAGCTTTCTTT CTSSSSPGTEAFF
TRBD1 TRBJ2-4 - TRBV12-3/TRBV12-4 TGTGCCAGCAGTCTCCGACAGGGCCTAAACATTCAGTACTTC CASSLRQGLNIQYF
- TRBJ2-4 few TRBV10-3 TGTGCCATCAGTGCGCCCGATTTACTAGCCAAAAACATTCAGTACTTC CAISAPDLLAKNIQYF
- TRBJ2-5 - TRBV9 TGTGCCAGCAGCGTAGAGGTGTCTCCAGAGACCCAGTACTTC CASSVEVSPETQYF
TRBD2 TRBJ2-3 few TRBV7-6 TGTGCCAGCAGAAAAGCGGGGGCGGGAGATACGCAGTATTTT CASRKAGAGDTQYF
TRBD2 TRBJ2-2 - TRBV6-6 TGTGCCAGCGCCCGGGAGGTGAACACCGGGGAGCTGTTTTTT CASAREVNTGELFF
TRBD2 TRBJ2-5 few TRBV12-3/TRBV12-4 TGTGCCAGCAGTTTAGAGCCCCCGGGACTAGCGGGGGGCAGGGAGACCCAGTACTTC CASSLEPPGLAGGRETQYF
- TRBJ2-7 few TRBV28 TGTGCCAGCAGTTTCACTCTCGCAGGAGACTCCTACGAGCAGTACTTC CASSFTLAGDSYEQYF
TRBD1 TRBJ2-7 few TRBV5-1 TGCGCCAGCAGCTTCGGTATAGGCAGGGGGAGCTCCTACGAGCAGTACTTC CASSFGIGRGSSYEQYF
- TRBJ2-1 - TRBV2 TGTGCCAGCAGTGGAGAGAGACCCAATGAGCAGTTCTTC CASSGERPNEQFF
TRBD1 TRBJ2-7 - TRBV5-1 TGCGCCAGCAGCGCTCCGGGACAGCAACCACCGACTGCAACCATCTACGAGCAGTACTTC CASSAPGQQPPTATIYEQYF
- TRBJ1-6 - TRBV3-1 TGTGCCAGCAGCCGGCCACAGGGACGGATACTCCACTTT CASSRPQGRILHF
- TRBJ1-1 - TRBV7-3 TGTGCCAGCAGCTTCCGGCGGCAGAAGAACACTGAAGCTTTCTTT CASSFRRQKNTEAFF
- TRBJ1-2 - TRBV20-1 TGCAGTGCTAGCCCGCTAGGGAACTATGGCTACACCTTC CSASPLGNYGYTF
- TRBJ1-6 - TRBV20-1 TGCAGTGCTATTCCAGGTTTGAGGAGTAATTCACCCCTCCACTTT CSAIPGLRSNSPLHF
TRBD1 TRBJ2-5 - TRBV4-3 TGCGCCAGCAGCCAAGATCTTGGACAGGCGATTTTAAACTTC CASSQDLGQAILNF
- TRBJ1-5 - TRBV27 TGTGCCAGCAGCCCACAGGACGGCGTATATCAGCCCCAGCATTTT CASSPQDGVYQPQHF
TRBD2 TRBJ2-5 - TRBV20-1 TGCAGTGCCGACAAACGACTTAGCGGGGCCTCCCAAGAGACCCAGTACTTC CSADKRLSGASQETQYF
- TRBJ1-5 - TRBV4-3 TGCGCCAGCAGCCAAGATATAGTGGGACACGAAGGAAAGCCCCAGCATTTT CASSQDIVGHEGKPQHF
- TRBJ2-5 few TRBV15 TGTGCCACCAGCAGAGATTACACCGAAGAGACCCAGTACTTC CATSRDYTEETQYF
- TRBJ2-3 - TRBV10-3 TGTGCCGTCCGAGGTCTGGAAGATACGCAGTATTTT CAVRGLEDTQYF
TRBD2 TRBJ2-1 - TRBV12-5 TGTGCTAGTGGTCGCGGGGGGGGCGGGACTAACCCGCAGTTCTTC CASGRGGGGTNPQFF
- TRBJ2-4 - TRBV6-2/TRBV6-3 TGTGCCAGCAGGGTGACAGGCCAGGGGTACATTCAGTACTTC CASRVTGQGYIQYF
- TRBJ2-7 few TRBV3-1 TGTGCCAGCAGCCATAGCGCCGAGCAGTACTTC CASSHSAEQYF
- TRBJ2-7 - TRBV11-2 TGTGCCAGCAGCCCATCGACCGGTCCCTACGAGCAGTACTTC CASSPSTGPYEQYF
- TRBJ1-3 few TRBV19 TGTGCCAGTAGTGAAAGCTCTGGAAACACCATATATTTT CASSESSGNTIYF
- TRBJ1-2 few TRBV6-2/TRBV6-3 TGTGCCAGCAGGACTACTTGGGACGGACCCTATGGCTACACCTTC CASRTTWDGPYGYTF
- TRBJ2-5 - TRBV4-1 TGCGCCAGCAGCCAAGGCATAATACAAGAGACCCAGTACTTC CASSQGIIQETQYF
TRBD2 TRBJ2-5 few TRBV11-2 TGTGCCAGCAGCTTCTGGACTAGCGGGGGGGCCTCCCACAATGAGCGGTTCTTC CASSFWTSGGASHNERFF
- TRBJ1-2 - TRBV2 TGTGCCAGCAGTACCCAGACAGGCTATGGCTACACCTTC CASSTQTGYGYTF
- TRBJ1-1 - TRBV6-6 TGTGCCAGCAGTCACGCCGAGCCGCGGGCTTTCTTT CASSHAEPRAFF
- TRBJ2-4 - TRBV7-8 TGTGCCAGCAGCTTAGGGCCGGGGGCCCAAAACATTCAGTACTTC CASSLGPGAQNIQYF
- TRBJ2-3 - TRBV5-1 TGCGCCAGCAGCTTGTTCGCGGCAGATACGCAGTATTTT CASSLFAADTQYF
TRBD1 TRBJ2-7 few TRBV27 TGTGCCAGCAGTTTATTACCGGGACAGGGAGGGGAGCAGTACTTC CASSLLPGQGGEQYF
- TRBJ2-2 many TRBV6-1 TGTGCCAGCAGTCGCAGAACCGGGGAGCTGTTTTTT CASSRRTGELFF
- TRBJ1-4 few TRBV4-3 TGCGCCAGCAGCCAAGGAGGGGGGGAAGAAAAACTGTTTTTT CASSQGGGEEKLFF
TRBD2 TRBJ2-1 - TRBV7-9 TGTGCCAGCCTGTCCAGCGGGGAGTACAATGAGCAGTTCTTC CASLSSGEYNEQFF
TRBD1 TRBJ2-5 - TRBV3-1 TGTGCCAGCAGCCAGGGACAGGGGTCTGAGACCCAGTACTTC CASSQGQGSETQYF
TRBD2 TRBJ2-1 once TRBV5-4 TGTGCCAGCAGCTCTAGACTAGCGGGTTCCTACAATGAGCAGTTCTTC CASSSRLAGSYNEQFF
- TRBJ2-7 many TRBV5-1 TGTGCCAGCAGCTTAAGGGACGAGCAGTACTTC CASSLRDEQYF
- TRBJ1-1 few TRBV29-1 TGCACTGGGCGGAGGGAAATGAACACTGAAGCTTTCTTT CTGRREMNTEAFF
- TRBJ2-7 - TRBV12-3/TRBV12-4 TGTGCCAGCAGCCGATCCCCAGACAGTCCAACCTACGAGCAGTACTTC CASSRSPDSPTYEQYF